These 23 T cell receptor beta chains share one sample of origin, sequenced in a study of graft-versus-host responses after intestinal transplantation. Produced via immunoSEQ multiplex PCR; TCRdb's table is partial and in-frame only. This table holds under 55,000 clones, 90% to 95% found once. Sequenced here: PBMCs, sampled 524 days after transplant. Every receptor here comes from a human patient who received an intestinal transplant, so some T cells may come from the graft donor.

V usage is TRBV19 and J usage is TRBJ1-4; D remains ambiguous. V was trimmed by 6 bases and J by 7 bases, leaving 21 bases between them. The CDR3 sequence is 16 residues long. Looked up from germline, CDR1 is LNHDA and CDR2 is SQIVND (reference sequence). The CDR3 protein is CASREKGRSGSEKLFF. The CDR3 nucleotides are TGTGCCAGTAGGGAGAAAGGTCGGTCGGGGAGTGAAAAACTGTTTTTT.

CDR3 nucleotide sequence: TGTGCCAGCACGGCGGGAGGGGACAATGAGCAGTTCTTC. This translates into CASTAGGDNEQFF. The chain joins TRBV28 to TRBJ2-1; 9 bases align to TRBD2. Losses at the gene ends were 7 bases for V and 5 bases for J; bases not matched to a gene: 3. The CDR3 sequence is 13 residues long. Germline V gene lookup returns CDR1 MDHEN and CDR2 SYDVKM.

The chain joins TRBV6-1 to TRBJ2-1, with no clear D. The CDR3 has 14 amino acids. Germline V gene lookup returns CDR1 MNHNS and CDR2 SASEGT. Trimming stripped 2 bases from V and 4 bases from J, with 9 bases between. The CDR3 loop is CASSEPGRYNEQFF. In DNA, the CDR3 is TGTGCCAGCAGTGAACCAGGACGGTACAATGAGCAGTTCTTC.

This chain connects TRBV28 to TRBJ2-5, with D perhaps given as TRBD1 or TRBD2 (5 bases each). V lost 3 bases, J lost 4 bases, and 12 bases lay in between. Germline lookup yields CDR1 MDHEN and CDR2 SYDVKM. The CDR3 totals 14 residues. CDR3 bases: TGTGCCAGCAGTTTCCTAGCTGGGGGAGAGACCCAGTACTTC. It is translated as CASSFLAGGETQYF. The variable domain in full, with the rest retrieved from reference TRBV28 and TRBJ2-5, is DVKVTQSSRYLVKRTGEKVFLECVQDMDHENMFWYRQDPGLGLRLIYFSYDVKMKEKGDIPEGYSVSREKKERFSLILESASTNQTSMYLCASSFLAGGETQYFGPGTRLLVL.

CDR3 amino acids: CASSQYLGGSSSYEQYF. The DNA for the CDR3 is TGTGCCAGCAGCCAATACCTGGGCGGGTCAAGCTCCTACGAGCAGTACTTC. V gene TRBV4-2 combines with J gene TRBJ2-7, with TRBD2 as a possible D gene (5 bases). With 2 bases removed from V and 0 bases from J, the gap between germline ends came to 17 bases. Germline V CDR1 and CDR2: LGHNA, YNFKEQ. The CDR3 has 17 residues.

The table lists this clone with a count of one. The chain employs TRBV12-5 and TRBJ2-5, with 8 bases that match TRBD2. Per the germline V gene, CDR1 is LGHNT and CDR2 is FRNRAP. The CDR3 is 16 amino acids. V lost 3 bases, J lost 4 bases, and 10 bases stayed unmatched. DNA of the CDR3: TGTGCTAGTGGTTTCTCCTTAGCGGGGAGAGGAGAGACCCAGTACTTC. Protein product: CASGFSLAGRGETQYF.

The chain combines TRBV27 with TRBJ1-2, with a tentative D call TRBD1 (5 bases). Germline lookup yields CDR1 MNHEY and CDR2 SMNVEV (reference sequence). V lost 8 bases and J 4 bases, leaving 11 bases between the germline ends. This CDR3 comprises 12 residues. Here the CDR3 reads CASSGPPYGYTF. For the CDR3, the DNA is TGTGCCAGCTCGGGACCCCCCTATGGCTACACCTTC.

This clone came up once. The J gene is TRBJ2-3, the V gene TRBV6-1; no definite D call. This CDR3 is 12 amino acids long. Germline CDR1 reads MNHNS; CDR2 reads SASEGT. V lost 3 bases to trimming and J lost 7 bases, with 8 bases between them. This chain's CDR3 is CASSDFGNTQYF. The CDR3 region has the DNA TGTGCCAGCAGTGACTTTGGGAATACGCAGTATTTT.

The chain combines TRBV5-1 with TRBJ2-7; D not certain. V was trimmed by 0 bases and J by 0 bases, leaving 13 bases between them. Germline V gives CDR1 SGHRS, CDR2 YFSETQ. This CDR3 is built from 16 residues. The CDR3 is CASSLDAARSSYEQYF. CDR3 DNA: TGCGCCAGCAGCTTGGATGCGGCGAGGAGCTCCTACGAGCAGTACTTC.

The rearrangement links TRBV6-6 to TRBJ2-5; a possible D gene is TRBD2 (6 bases). Trimming removed 9 bases at V and 1 base at J, with 9 bases between. The length of the CDR3 is 12 residues. Per germline, CDR1 MNHNY and CDR2 SVGAGI (reference sequence). This chain's CDR3 is CASSGSQETQYF. The CDR3 bases are TGTGCCAGTAGCGGAAGCCAAGAGACCCAGTACTTC.

J is TRBJ1-3 and V is TRBV10-3, with D maybe TRBD1 (5 bases). The CDR3 covers 15 residues. CDR1 is ENHRY and CDR2 is SYGVKD in the germline V gene. V dropped 0 bases and J dropped 2 bases, with 8 bases sitting between them. CDR3 amino acids: CAISESRDTGNTIYF. As DNA, the CDR3 is TGTGCCATCAGTGAGTCCAGGGATACTGGAAACACCATATATTTT.

The gene calls are TRBV19 and TRBJ2-5; D gene unclear. V was trimmed by 3 bases and J by 3 bases, leaving 14 bases between them. The CDR3 consists of 15 residues. Germline V CDR1 and CDR2: LNHDA, SQIVND (reference sequence). For the CDR3, the DNA is TGTGCCAGTAGTATCGGGCTATCGCACGAAGAGACCCAGTACTTC. This gives the protein CASSIGLSHEETQYF.

The genes are TRBV11-1 and TRBJ1-1; 8 nucleotides line up with TRBD1. In germline, CDR1 is SGHAT, CDR2 FQDESV (reference sequence). The CDR3 runs to 13 residues. J was trimmed by 4 bases and V by 4 bases; bases with no gene match: 2. Here the CDR3 reads CASSSTGATEAFF. The CDR3 DNA sequence: TGTGCCAGCAGCTCGACAGGGGCCACTGAAGCTTTCTTT.

The chain employs TRBV28 and TRBJ2-3; no clear D gene. This CDR3 region has 14 residues. Trimming cost V 6 bases and J 0 bases, with 10 bases left between them. Germline-derived CDR1 and CDR2 are MDHEN and SYDVKM. For the CDR3, the DNA is TGTGCCAGCAGGGAGCAGGTTAGCACAGATACGCAGTATTTT. Its translation: CASREQVSTDTQYF.

The chain has TRBV4-3 and TRBJ2-7, with D uncertain. In germline, CDR1 is LGHNA, CDR2 YSLEER. This CDR3 has 14 residues. Between the trimmed V and J ends, which lost 2 bases and 2 bases, there was a span of 10 bases. In DNA, the CDR3 is TGCGCCAGCAGCCAACTGCTAGGAGCCTACGAGCAGTACTTC. Residues: CASSQLLGAYEQYF.

This chain joins TRBV28 and TRBJ2-1; D not resolved. V was cut by 1 base and J by 1 base, with 11 bases left in between. The CDR3 is 16 amino acids. Germline CDR1 MDHEN, CDR2 SYDVKM. The CDR3 is CASSLSIGWSYNEQFF. CDR3 in DNA: TGTGCCAGCAGTTTATCGATTGGGTGGTCCTACAATGAGCAGTTCTTC.

The count of this clone is one. The gene calls are TRBV30 and TRBJ1-2, with D possibly being TRBD1 (5 bases). The CDR3 is made up of 15 amino acids. The V gene lost 5 bases and the J gene lost 2 bases, with 18 bases spanning the gap. The germline gives CDR1 GTSNPN, CDR2 SVGIG (reference sequence). CDR3 DNA sequence: TGTGCCTGGGTCTTTAAACCGGGACGCAACTATGGCTACACCTTC. As protein: CAWVFKPGRNYGYTF. Supplemented by reference TRBV30 and TRBJ1-2, the full variable domain reads SQTIHQWPATLVQPVGSPLSLECTVEGTSNPNLYWYRQAAGRGLQLLFYSVGIGQISSEVPQNLSASRPQDRQFILSSKKLLLSDSGFYLCAWVFKPGRNYGYTFGSGTRLTVV.

This clone was found once. The genes are TRBV28 and TRBJ2-7; a possible D gene is TRBD1 (5 bases). The germline gives CDR1 MDHEN, CDR2 SYDVKM. Deletions cut 3 bases from V and 0 bases from J, with 9 bases between. The CDR3 runs to 14 residues. CDR3 DNA sequence: TGTGCCAGCAGTTTCCCCAGGGACTCCTACGAGCAGTACTTC. Its protein product is CASSFPRDSYEQYF. Based on the CDR3 plus reference TRBV28 and TRBJ2-7, the full variable domain is DVKVTQSSRYLVKRTGEKVFLECVQDMDHENMFWYRQDPGLGLRLIYFSYDVKMKEKGDIPEGYSVSREKKERFSLILESASTNQTSMYLCASSFPRDSYEQYFGPGTRLTVT.

A single count supports this clone. The rearrangement joins TRBV19 to TRBJ1-3; D is possibly TRBD1 (5 bases). Germline-derived CDR1 and CDR2 are LNHDA and SQIVND (reference sequence). V lost 5 bases and J lost 0, with 11 bases in between. The length of the CDR3 is 15 residues. CDR3 region: CASSPNRSSGNTIYF. In DNA form, the CDR3 reads TGTGCCAGTAGTCCAAACAGGAGCTCTGGAAACACCATATATTTT.

V and J are TRBV28 and TRBJ1-1, with unresolved D. The germline V gene has CDR1 MDHEN and CDR2 SYDVKM. V lost 8 bases and J 1 base, leaving 17 bases between the germline ends. This CDR3 region has 15 residues. The CDR3 nucleotides read TGTGCCAGCGATCCCTTCGGCAGGCCGAACACTGAAGCTTTCTTT. It is translated as CASDPFGRPNTEAFF.

This clone is a singleton in its sample. This chain joins TRBV28 and TRBJ1-6; D not certain. Germline V gene data show CDR1 as MDHEN and CDR2 as SYDVKM. V lost 7 bases to trimming and J lost 4 bases, with 8 bases between them. The CDR3 is 13 amino acids. DNA for the CDR3: TGTGCCAGCAAGGACGCATATAATTCACCCCTCCACTTT. It translates to CASKDAYNSPLHF.

The rearrangement joins TRBV6-5 to TRBJ2-3; TRBD1 aligns across 9 bases. Trimming removed 6 bases from V and 2 bases from J; junction bases left unmatched: 6. CDR1 and CDR2 (germline): MNHEY, SVGAGI. This CDR3 contains 15 residues. The CDR3 nucleotides read TGTGCCAGCAGGCTACAGGGGGCCCACACAGATACGCAGTATTTT. This sequence encodes CASRLQGAHTDTQYF.

V and J are TRBV7-2 and TRBJ1-5; D gene unclear. Per the germline V gene, CDR1 is SGHTA and CDR2 is FQGNSA. The CDR3 has 15 amino acids. The germline V and J ends were trimmed by 1 base and 6 bases, with 13 bases remaining between them. CDR3 nucleotide sequence: TGTGCCAGCAGCTTAGAGTTGGTCGGGCTTCAGCCCCAGCATTTT. It is translated as CASSLELVGLQPQHF. The whole variable domain, filled in from reference TRBV7-2 and TRBJ1-5, reads GAGVSQSPSNKVTEKGKDVELRCDPISGHTALYWYRQSLGQGLEFLIYFQGNSAPDKSGLPSDRFSAERTGGSVSTLTIQRTQQEDSAVYLCASSLELVGLQPQHFGDGTRLSIL.